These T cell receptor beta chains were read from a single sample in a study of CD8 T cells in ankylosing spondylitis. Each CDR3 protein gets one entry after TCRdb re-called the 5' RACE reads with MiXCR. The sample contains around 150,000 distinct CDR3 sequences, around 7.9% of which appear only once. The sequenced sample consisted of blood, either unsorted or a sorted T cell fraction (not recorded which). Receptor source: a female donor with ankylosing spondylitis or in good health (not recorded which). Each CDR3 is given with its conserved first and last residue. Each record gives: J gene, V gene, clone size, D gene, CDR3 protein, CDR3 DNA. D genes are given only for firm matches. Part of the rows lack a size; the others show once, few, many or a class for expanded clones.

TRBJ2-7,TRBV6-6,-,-,CASSYSSTYEQYF,TGTGCCAGCAGTTACTCCTCTACTTACGAGCAGTACTTC
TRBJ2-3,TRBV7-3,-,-,CASSGGGRADTQYF,TGTGCCAGCAGCGGGGGGGGGCGAGCAGATACGCAGTATTTT
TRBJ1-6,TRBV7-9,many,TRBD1,CASTRGRGHLGSPLHF,TGTGCCAGCACCAGGGGCAGGGGGCATTTGGGCTCACCCCTCCACTTT
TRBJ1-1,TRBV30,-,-,CAWRAENTEAFF,TGTGCCTGGAGGGCAGAGAACACTGAAGCTTTCTTT
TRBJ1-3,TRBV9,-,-,CASSVSDSPRSGNTIYF,TGTGCCAGCAGCGTATCGGACAGCCCAAGGTCTGGAAACACCATATATTTT
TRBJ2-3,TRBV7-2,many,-,CASSSYPRQLGADTQYF,TGTGCCAGCAGCTCCTACCCCCGACAGCTGGGGGCAGATACGCAGTATTTT
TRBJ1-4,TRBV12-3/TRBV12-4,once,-,CASSNGQINEKLFF,TGTGCCAGCAGTAATGGACAGATTAATGAAAAACTGTTTTTT
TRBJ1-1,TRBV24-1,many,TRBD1,CATSDLFSNRGPGTEAFF,TGTGCCACCAGTGACCTATTCTCAAACAGGGGGCCGGGCACTGAAGCTTTCTTT
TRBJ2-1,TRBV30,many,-,CAWARGVNEQFF,TGTGCCTGGGCCCGGGGTGTGAATGAGCAGTTCTTC
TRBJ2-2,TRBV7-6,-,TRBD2,CASDPLAGDTGELFF,TGTGCCAGCGACCCGCTCGCGGGGGACACCGGGGAGCTGTTTTTT
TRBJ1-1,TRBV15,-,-,CATSRDRGGSTEAFF,TGTGCCACCAGCAGAGACAGGGGCGGGAGCACTGAAGCTTTCTTT
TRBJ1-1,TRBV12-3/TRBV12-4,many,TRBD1,CASSSGTAIVF,TGTGCCAGCAGTTCCGGGACAGCCATTGTTTTT
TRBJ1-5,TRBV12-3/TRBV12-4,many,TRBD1,CASSHTGGGNQPQHF,TGTGCCAGCAGTCATACAGGGGGAGGTAATCAGCCCCAGCATTTT
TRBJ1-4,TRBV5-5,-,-,CASSLAEGQSTNEKLFF,TGTGCCAGCAGCTTGGCAGAAGGACAGTCTACTAATGAAAAACTGTTTTTT
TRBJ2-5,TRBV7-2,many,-,CASSPRRLYQETQYF,TGTGCCAGCAGCCCGAGGAGGCTATACCAAGAGACCCAGTACTTC
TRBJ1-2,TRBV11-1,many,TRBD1,CASSLSPGQNIYGYTF,TGTGCCAGCAGCTTATCTCCGGGACAGAACATTTATGGCTACACCTTC
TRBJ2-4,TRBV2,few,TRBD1,CATTGGPQYIQYF,TGTGCCACCACAGGGGGCCCTCAGTACATTCAGTACTTC
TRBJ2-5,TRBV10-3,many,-,CATNGHEETQYF,TGTGCCACAAACGGACACGAAGAGACCCAGTACTTC
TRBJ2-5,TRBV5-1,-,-,CASSFLGTLPRGYGETQYF,TGCGCCAGCAGCTTCTTGGGGACCCTTCCACGCGGGTATGGGGAGACCCAGTACTTC
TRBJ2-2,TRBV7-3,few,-,CASSQGPNRVGELFF,TGTGCCAGCAGCCAGGGACCCAATAGGGTCGGGGAGCTGTTTTTT
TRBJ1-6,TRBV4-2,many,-,CASSQVIRGPYNSPLHF,TGTGCCAGCAGCCAAGTTATTCGGGGCCCCTATAATTCACCCCTCCACTTT
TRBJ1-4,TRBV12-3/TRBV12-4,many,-,CASSLQGGEKLFF,TGTGCCAGCAGTTTACAGGGCGGTGAAAAACTGTTTTTT
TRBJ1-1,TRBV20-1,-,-,CSARDSGTEAFF,TGCAGTGCTAGAGATAGCGGTACTGAAGCTTTCTTT
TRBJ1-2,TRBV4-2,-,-,CASSQGGDGYTF,TGTGCCAGCAGCCAGGGCGGGGACGGCTACACCTTC
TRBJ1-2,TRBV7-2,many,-,CASSLGGTRGYTF,TGTGCCAGCAGCTTAGGTGGGACTCGTGGCTACACCTTC
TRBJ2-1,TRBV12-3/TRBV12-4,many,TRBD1,CASSPGQGIYNEQFF,TGTGCCAGCAGCCCGGGACAGGGGATCTACAATGAGCAGTTCTTC